The clone carrying this TCR beta chain was detected only a few times. Its antigen remains unidentified. The sample is drawn from a study of OX40 agonist ivuxolimab in advanced cancers. Study-wide background: Patients were dosed intravenously with ivuxolimab at 0.01 to 10 mg/kg every 2 weeks. Those enrolled were roughly 80% male, with a mean age of around 58 years and ages from about 20 to 80.

The V gene's germline CDR1 is SGDLS and CDR2 YYNGEE. The junction had 2 bases not matched to a gene; V was cut back by 0 bases and J by 8 bases. The CDR3 loop spans 15 amino acids. Study outcomes and limitations: Among T cells, CD8+ cells averaged more expanded clones than CD4+ cells.

Peripheral blood came from all dose cohorts at three timepoints. The protocol was immunoSEQ multiplex PCR, while the TCRdb copy is restricted to in-frame clones and leaves out a portion. The sample carries nearly 80,000 clones, 84% recorded once. Sequences were derived from CD4+ or CD8+ T cells sorted from blood, sampled in a trial of the OX40 agonist ivuxolimab. The chain employs TRBV9 and TRBJ2-1; TRBD2 aligns across 13 bases. This TCR came from an adult with an advanced solid tumor such as melanoma, head and neck, liver or kidney cancer. The CDR3 DNA is TGTGCCAGCAGCGTAGGGACTAGCGGGAGCTATGAGCAGTTCTTC. It yields the protein CASSVGTSGSYEQFF. The whole variable domain, filled in from reference TRBV9 and TRBJ2-1, reads DSGVTQTPKHLITATGQRVTLRCSPRSGDLSVYWYQQSLDQGLQFLIQYYNGEERAKGNILERFSAQQFPDLHSELNLSSLELGDSALYFCASSVGTSGSYEQFFGPGTRLTVL.